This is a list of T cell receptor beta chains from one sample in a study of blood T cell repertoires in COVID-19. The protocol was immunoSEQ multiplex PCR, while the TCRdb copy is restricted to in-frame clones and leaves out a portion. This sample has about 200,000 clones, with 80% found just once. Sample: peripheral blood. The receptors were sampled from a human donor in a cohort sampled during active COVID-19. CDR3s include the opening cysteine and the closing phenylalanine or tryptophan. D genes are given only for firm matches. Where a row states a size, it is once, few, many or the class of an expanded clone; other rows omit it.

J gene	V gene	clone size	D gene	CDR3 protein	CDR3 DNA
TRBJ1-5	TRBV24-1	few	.	CATSRESNQPQHF	TGTGCCACCAGCCGGGAAAGCAATCAGCCCCAGCATTTT
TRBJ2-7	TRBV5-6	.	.	CASSSTGGGRINEQYF	TGTGCCAGCAGCTCTACTGGGGGGGGCCGGATCAACGAGCAGTACTTC
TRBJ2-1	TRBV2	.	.	CASSILRGNEQFF	TGTGCCAGCAGCATTCTTAGGGGCAATGAGCAGTTCTTC
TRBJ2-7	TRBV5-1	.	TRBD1	CASSSPPGTEHF	TGCGCCAGCAGCTCACCCCCCGGGACAGAACACTTC
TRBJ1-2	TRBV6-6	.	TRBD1	CATLAGTGYGYTF	TGTGCCACCCTGGCCGGGACAGGCTATGGCTACACCTTC
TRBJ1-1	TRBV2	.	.	CASSDSNLNTEAFF	TGTGCCAGCAGCGACTCCAACTTGAACACTGAAGCTTTCTTT
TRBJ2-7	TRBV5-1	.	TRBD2	CASSLGRREDEQYF	TGCGCCAGCAGCTTAGGTCGGCGGGAGGACGAGCAGTACTTC
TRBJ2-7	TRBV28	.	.	CASSLPRTYTYEQYF	TGTGCCAGCAGTTTACCTCGGACTTACACCTACGAGCAGTACTTC
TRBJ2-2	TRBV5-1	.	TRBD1	CASRPGTGGMGELFF	TGCGCCAGCAGACCCGGTACAGGGGGCATGGGGGAGCTGTTTTTT
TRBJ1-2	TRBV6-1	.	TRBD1	CASSDPGQGAGGYTF	TGTGCCAGCAGTGACCCGGGACAGGGGGCTGGAGGCTACACCTTC
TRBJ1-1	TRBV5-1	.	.	CASSLSGTGAEAFF	TGCGCCAGCAGCTTGTCCGGGACGGGAGCTGAAGCTTTCTTT
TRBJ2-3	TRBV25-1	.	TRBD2	CASSDRAGAPGDTQYF	TGTGCCAGCAGTGATCGGGCGGGAGCCCCGGGCGATACGCAGTATTTT
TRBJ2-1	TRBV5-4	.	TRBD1	CASSLAVRQGAGEQFF	TGTGCCAGCAGCTTGGCCGTACGCCAGGGGGCAGGTGAGCAGTTCTTC
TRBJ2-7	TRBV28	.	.	CASSFRGFVSYEQYF	TGTGCCAGCAGTTTTCGGGGGTTCGTATCCTACGAGCAGTACTTC
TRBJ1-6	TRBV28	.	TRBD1	CASSLGGTGNSPLHF	TGTGCCAGCAGTTTAGGCGGGACAGGGAATTCACCCCTCCACTTT
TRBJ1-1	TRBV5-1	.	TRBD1	CASSPDRGNTEAFF	TGCGCCAGCAGCCCGGACAGGGGGAACACTGAAGCTTTCTTT
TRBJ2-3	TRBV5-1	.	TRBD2	CASSLIAGKSTDTQYF	TGCGCCAGCAGCCTTATAGCGGGGAAGAGCACAGATACGCAGTATTTT
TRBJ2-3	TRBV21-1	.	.	CASSKAGEGTDTQYF	TGTGCCAGCAGCAAAGCCGGGGAGGGGACAGATACGCAGTATTTT
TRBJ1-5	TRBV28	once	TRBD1	CASSPPSGGSVQPQHF	TGTGCCAGCAGTCCCCCCTCAGGGGGCTCCGTTCAGCCCCAGCATTTT
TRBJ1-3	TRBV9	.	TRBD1	CASSAHDTGDSGNTIYF	TGTGCCAGCAGCGCGCATGATACAGGGGACTCTGGAAACACCATATATTTT
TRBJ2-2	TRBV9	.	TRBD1	CASSPGQGTRWELFF	TGTGCCAGCAGCCCGGGACAGGGGACGAGGTGGGAGCTGTTTTTT
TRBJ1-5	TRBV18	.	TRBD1	CASSLDRDPDQPQHF	TGTGCCAGCTCACTGGACAGGGATCCCGATCAGCCCCAGCATTTT
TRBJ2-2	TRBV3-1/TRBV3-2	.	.	CASSHVTGELFF	TGTGCCAGCAGCCACGTCACCGGGGAGCTGTTTTTT
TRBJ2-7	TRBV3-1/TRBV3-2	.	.	CASSLSRDNEQYF	TGTGCCAGCAGCCTTTCCCGGGACAACGAGCAGTACTTC
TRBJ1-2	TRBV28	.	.	CASSLQGLDYGYTF	TGTGCCAGCAGTCTACAGGGTTTGGACTATGGCTACACCTTC
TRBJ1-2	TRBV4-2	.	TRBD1	CASSQGGDRAYGYTF	TGTGCCAGCAGCCAAGGTGGGGACAGAGCCTATGGCTACACCTTC
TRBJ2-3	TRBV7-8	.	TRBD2	CASSLGTSGGTDTQYF	TGTGCCAGCAGCTTAGGGACTAGCGGGGGCACAGATACGCAGTATTTT
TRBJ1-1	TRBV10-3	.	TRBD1	CAISGGLGTGLSATEAFF	TGTGCCATCAGCGGGGGGCTCGGGACAGGGCTTTCGGCCACTGAAGCTTTCTTT
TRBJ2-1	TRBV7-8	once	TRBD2	CASSRGLAGGYEQFF	TGTGCCAGCAGCCGAGGACTAGCGGGAGGATATGAGCAGTTCTTC
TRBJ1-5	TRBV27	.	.	CASSPSTGGYQPQHF	TGTGCCAGCAGCCCTTCAACGGGGGGGTATCAGCCCCAGCATTTT
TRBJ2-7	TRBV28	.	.	CASSLGHGGGYSSYEQYF	TGTGCCAGCAGTTTAGGGCATGGCGGCGGGTACAGCTCCTACGAGCAGTACTTC
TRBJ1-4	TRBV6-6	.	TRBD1	CASRGTTGLREKLFF	TGTGCCAGCAGAGGAACGACAGGGCTTCGTGAAAAACTGTTTTTT
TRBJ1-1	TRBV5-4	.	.	CASSFGTNLGAVTEAFF	TGTGCCAGCAGCTTTGGTACTAACTTGGGGGCTGTGACTGAAGCTTTCTTT
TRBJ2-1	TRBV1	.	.	CTSSQEAGGSGEQFF	TGCACCAGCAGCCAAGAGGCGGGGGGATCGGGTGAGCAGTTCTTC
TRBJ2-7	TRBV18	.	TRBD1	CASSPGQDKYEQYF	TGTGCCAGCTCACCGGGACAGGATAAGTACGAGCAGTACTTC
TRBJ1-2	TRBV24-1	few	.	CATSDPEQDVHGYTF	TGTGCCACCAGTGACCCAGAACAGGATGTTCATGGCTACACCTTC
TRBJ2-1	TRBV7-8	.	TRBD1	CASSLRQGRGNEQFF	TGTGCCAGCAGCCTCAGACAGGGGCGGGGAAATGAGCAGTTCTTC
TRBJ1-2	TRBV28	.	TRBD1	CASSLQGARGYTF	TGTGCCAGCAGTTTACAGGGGGCGCGTGGCTACACCTTC
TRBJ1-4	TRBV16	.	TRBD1	CASSYYLRQGVNEKLFF	TGTGCCAGCAGCTACTACCTCCGACAGGGCGTTAATGAAAAACTGTTTTTT
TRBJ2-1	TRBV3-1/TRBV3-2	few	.	CASSQEASRNEQFF	TGTGCCAGCAGCCAAGAGGCTAGTCGGAATGAGCAGTTCTTC
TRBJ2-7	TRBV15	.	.	CATSRDSPGAFRSYEQYF	TGTGCCACCAGCAGAGATTCCCCAGGGGCTTTCCGCTCCTACGAGCAGTACTTC
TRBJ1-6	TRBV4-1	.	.	CASSQPTGKDSPLHF	TGCGCCAGCAGCCAACCAACGGGGAAGGATTCACCCCTCCACTTT
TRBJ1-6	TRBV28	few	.	CASKKQAVDSPLHF	TGTGCCAGCAAAAAACAGGCAGTAGATTCACCCCTCCACTTT
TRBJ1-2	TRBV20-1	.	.	CSADTGYGYTF	TGCAGTGCTGACACAGGATATGGCTACACCTTC
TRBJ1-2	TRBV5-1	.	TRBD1	CASSLGAGGRGYTF	TGCGCCAGCAGCTTGGGGGCAGGGGGCCGTGGCTACACCTTC
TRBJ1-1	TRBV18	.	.	CASSPNRPGLDTEAFF	TGTGCCAGCTCACCTAATCGACCAGGGCTAGACACTGAAGCTTTCTTT
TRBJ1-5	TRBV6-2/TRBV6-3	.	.	CASSAFRGNQPQHF	TGTGCCAGCAGTGCCTTCCGGGGCAATCAGCCCCAGCATTTT
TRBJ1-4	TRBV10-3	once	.	CAISEGQRGEKLFF	TGTGCCATCAGTGAGGGACAGCGGGGGGAAAAACTGTTTTTT
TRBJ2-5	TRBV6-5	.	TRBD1	CASSYGTGVGEETQYF	TGTGCCAGCAGTTACGGGACAGGGGTTGGGGAAGAGACCCAGTACTTC
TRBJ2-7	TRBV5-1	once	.	CASSSRQAAYEQYF	TGCGCCAGCAGCTCTCGACAGGCCGCCTACGAGCAGTACTTC
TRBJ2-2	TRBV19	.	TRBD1	CASLSGTGNTGELFF	TGTGCCAGTCTCTCCGGGACAGGGAACACCGGGGAGCTGTTTTTT
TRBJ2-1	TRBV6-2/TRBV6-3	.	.	CASSYHSGGGRSYNEQFF	TGTGCCAGCAGTTACCATTCTGGGGGGGGGCGTTCCTACAATGAGCAGTTCTTC
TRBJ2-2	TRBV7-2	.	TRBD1	CASSLRLAGQVTNTGELFF	TGTGCCAGCAGCTTAAGGTTGGCGGGACAGGTGACGAACACCGGGGAGCTGTTTTTT
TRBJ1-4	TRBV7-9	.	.	CASSSPGPREKLFF	TGTGCCAGCAGCTCACCGGGTCCCCGGGAAAAACTGTTTTTT
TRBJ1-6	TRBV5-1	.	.	CASSLSGNPDNSPLHF	TGCGCCAGCAGCTTGTCGGGGAACCCGGATAATTCACCCCTCCACTTT